This entry describes one TCR beta chain. Germline V gene lookup returns CDR1 LNHDA and CDR2 SQIVND (reference sequence). This CDR3 is built from 15 residues. V was cut by 7 bases and J by 5 bases, with 20 bases left in between. The sample is drawn from a study of blood T cell repertoires in COVID-19. Study details: T cells, B-cell-depleted T cells, or PBMCs provided the cDNA or gDNA that served as material.

Some clones are missing from TCRdb's copy, which holds only in-frame ones; the method was immunoSEQ multiplex PCR. The sample lists some 240,000 clones, approximately 88% occurring once. The chain uses TRBV19 and TRBJ2-5; TRBD1 is a possible D gene (5 bases). The source material was peripheral blood. This receptor was obtained from a woman between 65 and 79 years old with COVID-19, enrolled during active disease. The CDR3 spells CASTMGQGKAETQYF. The CDR3 DNA is TGTGCCAGTACTATGGGTCAGGGTAAAGCGGAGACCCAGTACTTC.